This record concerns one TCR beta chain sequence. No cognate antigen has been identified for it. No much larger clonotype is one base removed from it; base qualities were not supplied. The protocol used for the library was the immunoSEQ multiplex PCR assay. For the multiplex PCR, a mixture combining 60 forward primers for TCR Vbeta segments and 13 reverse primers for TCR Jbeta segments was used. A multiplex PCR assay on genomic DNA amplified the CDR3 region of rearranged TCR beta genes. On the Illumina HiSeq System, the amplified TCR beta libraries were sequenced as 87-base-pair reads. Concerning the study's data processing: A later analysis counted around 72 million unique TCR beta chains across the 700 or so repertoires, and around 9.9 million of these chains were shared by at least two donors. Raw reads were error-corrected and collapsed into unique sequences by a nearest-neighbor algorithm in which closely related sequences were merged to remove PCR and sequencing errors. To assign V, D and J gene segments, CDR3 sequences were aligned to IMGT reference sequences. For a sequence to be retained, a match of at least six nucleotides to both a V gene segment and a J gene segment was required. Rearrangements were called productive when the CDR3 lacked stop codons and stayed in frame with V and J; all others were non-productive. Following IMGT convention, CDR3 was defined as the stretch from the second conserved V-encoded cysteine to the conserved J-encoded phenylalanine. The earlier analysis of some 580 of the donors excluded any sequence lacking an unambiguous match to a single V gene segment. An earlier analysis of a few hundred of the donors called V segments functional above 56.7% productive rearrangements and segregating when the between-donor standard deviation exceeded 5%. A statistical classification framework was built for diagnosing cytomegalovirus status from the catalog of TCR beta chain sequences. In a later analysis, TCR nucleotide sequences were compared against IMGT/GENE-DB human TR gene sequences so that V and J genes could be assigned. In a later analysis, CDR3 sequences and most-parsimonious VDJ recombination scenarios were assigned using the TCRdist pipeline. In a later analysis, every TCR beta chain was defined by the combination of its CDR3 amino acid sequence and its V-gene family, and reads without a unique V-gene family were dropped. To address suspected cross-contamination and a sequencing artifact, a later analysis removed roughly 640 highly shared, low-generation-probability nucleotide sequences. In a later analysis, a clonal expansion index was calculated for each public chain from normalized within-repertoire ranks of inferred template counts. A later analysis computed generation probabilities with a VDJ recombination model fitted to out-of-frame rearrangements, and checked the results against IGoR. In a later analysis, TCR-TCR, TCR-HLA and TCR-CMV co-occurrence was scored with hypergeometric tests, and a repertoire-size bias correction was applied to TCR pairs. In a later analysis, false discovery rates were estimated by permuting HLA or CMV assignments 20 times. In a later analysis, co-occurring TCRs were grouped using DBSCAN, with TCRdist sequence similarity added in when clustering inside HLA-allele-positive subsets. Co-occurrence clustering excluded repertoires with fewer than 30,000 or more than 120,000 public chains, plus five with anomalous nucleotide sharing. TCRdb obtained this table from immuneACCESS and retained in-frame rearrangements with V and J assigned. These tables miss some clones; where compared with another copy, unresolved V genes account for less than half of the shortfall, and the remainder is unexplained. V and J calls and clone size are as listed in that table; D and trimming were resolved from the DNA. The sample data list about 160,000 clones, and 65% to 85% of these were observed just once. Roughly 6.6% of the sample lies in the top ten.

For this chain, trimming is 5 bases at the V end and 2 bases at the J end, and the number of junction bases without a gene match is 4. The germline V gene provides CDR1 SGHTA and CDR2 FQGTGA. From cysteine to phenylalanine, the CDR3 is 14 amino acids long. The read is trimmed to its CDR3 DNA, 42 bases read in frame from base 1. These data originate in a study of cytomegalovirus exposure and HLA in healthy donors (dated by TCRdb to the late 2010s). At the level of the whole study: In an earlier analysis of roughly 590 of the donors, around 300 Gb of sequence data and roughly 100 million unique TCR beta sequences from about 190 million T cells were reported. An early release that covered several hundred HLA-typed donors contained around 300 gigabases of sequencing data and tens of millions of unique TCR sequences. Typing coverage varied by locus: roughly 629-630 donors for A, B, C, DRB1 and DQB1; roughly 560 for DQA1; around 610 for DPA1; roughly 450 for DPB1. Donor age, sex, ethnicity and CMV serostatus were collected together with the repertoire data. The study combined high-throughput TCR immunosequencing, statistical association of individual TCRs with disease status, and machine learning to predict cytomegalovirus infection status. The study aimed to test whether signatures of past pathogen exposure could be identified by cataloging public T cell receptors. In a later analysis, previously published TCR beta repertoires from 550 to 750 donors were re-analyzed and high-resolution HLA genotyping was added so that TCR occurrence patterns could be studied. Genome-wide SNP genotypes for about three fifths of the roughly 670 donors were used in a later genetic analysis, which treated that subset as a discovery cohort. Among roughly 400 genotyped donors of the cohort, an average of roughly 230,000 unique TCR beta nucleotide sequences was sequenced per donor, of which roughly 17% were non-productive. Using immunosequencing, the study profiled T cell repertoires from 640 or so subjects and related those repertoires to cytomegalovirus serostatus. Roughly 5 DR-DQ haplotypes were handled as single units for association and clustering because linkage in the cohort was strong. An earlier analysis of 500 to 650 of the donors applied high-throughput TCR beta sequencing to assess whether each TCR beta V gene segment acted as functional or pseudogenic. HLA typing included class I and class II loci at four-digit resolution. A separate validation cohort of approximately 130 different subjects was used in addition to the approximately 700-subject first cohort. In the later analysis, no new phenotypic data were used to find candidate immune exposures; instead, reliance was placed on TCR beta sequences and their occurrence across donors. Among the roughly 400 genotyped donors, under 90% belonged to the genetic ancestry cluster associated with self-reported Caucasian donors. All discovery cohort repertoires had been generated on a single sequencing platform. The study at large found these results: A later analysis found that HLA-associated TCR beta chains were more clonally expanded and had lower generation probabilities than equally common non-associated chains. When HLA alleles, especially DR and DQ, strongly co-occurred, TCR associations were difficult to assign to individual alleles. A later genetic analysis reported fewer N-insertions in productive TCRs among donors in an Asian-associated ancestry cluster than the roughly 650-donor mean. V-gene and J-gene trimming of TCR beta chains was associated with a missense DCLRE1C variant in a later genetic analysis, and the association was replicated in an independent cohort. Some IMGT-functional V segments, including TRBV6-2 and TRBV6-3, could not be told apart with the 87-base-pair reads, so those segments were excluded. Cytomegalovirus status was reported to be diagnosed by the classifier with high specificity and sensitivity in both the original and validation cohorts. A further reported finding was that TCR beta sequences accurately predicted the HLA-A and HLA-B alleles for most subjects in the first cohort. The study listed 150 to 200 TCR beta chains as associated with cytomegalovirus. The authors suggested that the approach could potentially be extended to other disease states and immunological phenotypes. Sequencing depth was assumed to be roughly uniform across donors in the presence/absence analyses, though that assumption may not hold. Because HLA typing was missing for some donors at each locus, association tests included only the typed subset. Three of the identified cytomegalovirus-associated TCR beta chains were confirmed in vitro to be specific for cytomegalovirus antigens. This cohort had only TCR beta chains sequenced, and the lack of alpha or paired-chain data limited which features could be detected. Most TCR sequences were seen in very few donors, while some public TCRs were found in many individuals. A later analysis found that most CMV-associated TCR beta chains appeared HLA-restricted, with HLA associations seemingly driven largely by CMV exposure. The sequencing pipeline was judged likely to have produced a cluster of highly shared sequence variants as a technical artifact. Because counts were too low, roughly 17 rarely observed V segments, including chromosome 9 orphons, were left out of the earlier analysis of 500 to 750 of the donors. A later analysis found that TCR association rates varied across HLA loci, with DRB1 alleles showing the most associated TCRs and HLA-C alleles the fewest. CMV serostatus was the only immune exposure information available for the cohort. A later analysis associated roughly 17,000 TCR beta sequences with specific HLA alleles at a false discovery rate of 0.05. Linkage disequilibrium might explain the correlated functional status among segregating V segments, but an unknown experimental factor could not be excluded. A later analysis reported that several top co-occurrence clusters appeared linked to parvovirus B19, influenza, CMV and Epstein-Barr virus. In an earlier analysis of under 600 of the donors, most TCR beta V segments were observed in productive rearrangements about 87% or about 30% of the time, broadly matching IMGT annotations.

The cohort consisted of 666 healthy bone marrow donors. Cohort members were all nominally healthy when sampled, although unrecorded immune exposures were likely present. The donor was CMV seropositive and was included in the group of around 300 seropositive cohort members. Each donor provided a peripheral blood sample, and peripheral blood mononuclear cells were used for TCR beta sequencing. The Qiagen DNeasy Blood Extraction Kit was used to extract genomic DNA from the blood cell samples. The specimen was PBMCs. This receptor was identified in a man aged 35-49 years in good health and CMV-seropositive. The sequence joins TRBV7-3 to TRBJ2-3; 7 central bases correspond to TRBD2. CDR3 region: CASSPTSATDTQYF. The DNA reads TGTGCCAGCAGCCCTACTAGCGCCACAGATACGCAGTATTTT.